Each of the 17 T cell receptor beta chains below was sequenced from the same sample in a study of early T cells in non-severe SARS-CoV-2 infection. MiXCR, run by TCRdb on the 5' RACE reads, gives a single entry per CDR3 protein. The data hold under 60,000 distinct CDR3 sequences, with around 6% observed a single time. The sequencing sample was made of whole blood. The receptors stem from an adult who was a healthcare worker with PCR-confirmed SARS-CoV-2 infection or an uninfected control (not recorded which).

This clonotype turned up a few times. The chain uses TRBV6-6 and TRBJ2-7; D may match TRBD1 or TRBD2 (5 bases each). There are 15 residues in the CDR3. Germline V CDR1 and CDR2: MNHNY, SVGAGI (reference sequence). V shed 6 bases and J shed 7 bases, with 22 bases lying between them. This chain's CDR3 is CASRIRESHAEEQYF. The CDR3 DNA reads TGTGCCAGCAGGATCAGGGAGTCTCATGCTGAGGAGCAGTACTTC.

This clonotype was counted ten times or more. J is TRBJ1-3 and V is TRBV6-5; 10 bases line up with TRBD1. V trimming: 0 bases; J trimming: 3 bases; junction bases outside the gene matches: 11. This CDR3 contains 19 residues. Per the germline V gene, CDR1 is MNHEY and CDR2 is SVGAGI. The CDR3 nucleotides read TGTGCCAGCAGTTACTCGAAACCCCGGGACAGGGGAGGTGGAAACACCATATATTTT. It specifies CASSYSKPRDRGGGNTIYF.

This clonotype came up many times. The chain recombines TRBV5-1 with TRBJ2-3, with D perhaps matching TRBD2 (5 bases). Germline CDR1 SGHRS, CDR2 YFSETQ. The CDR3 is 15 residues long. The V gene lost 1 base and the J gene lost 2 bases, with 11 bases spanning the gap. The CDR3 DNA sequence: TGCGCCAGCAGCTTGACTAGGGTGGTCACAGATACGCAGTATTTT. Protein sequence: CASSLTRVVTDTQYF.

This clonotype was found a few times. The rearrangement links TRBV29-1 to TRBJ2-2; no clear D gene. CDR1 and CDR2 from the germline V gene are SQVTM and ANQGSEA. V shed 7 bases and J shed 0 bases, with 12 bases lying between them. CDR3 length equals 14 residues. DNA of the CDR3: TGCAGCGCCCGTAGGCAGCCGAACACCGGGGAGCTGTTTTTT. Encoded protein: CSARRQPNTGELFF.

This rearrangement joins TRBV9 to TRBJ2-1; D remains unclear. Germline V gene sequence: CDR1 SGDLS, CDR2 YYNGEE. The length of the CDR3 is 14 residues. Trimming removed 0 bases at V and 10 bases at J, with 14 bases between. In DNA, the CDR3 is TGTGCCAGCAGCGTAGACCCCACGGCTGGCGAGCAGTTCTTC. Protein: CASSVDPTAGEQFF.

The sample holds a few counts of this clonotype. The rearrangement uses TRBV7-9 and TRBJ1-6; unclear D gene. The CDR3 extends over 15 amino acids. Trimming removed 3 bases from V and 3 bases from J, with 9 bases in between. Germline CDR1 is SEHNR and CDR2 is FQNEAQ (reference sequence). The CDR3 spells CASSLSRSYNSPLHF. DNA of the CDR3: TGTGCCAGCAGCTTGTCTCGGAGCTATAATTCACCCCTCCACTTT.

The chain is built from TRBV19 and TRBJ2-2; 7 positions match TRBD1. This CDR3 spans 16 amino acids. V lost 3 bases to trimming and J lost 3 bases; unmatched junction nucleotides: 7. Germline lookup yields CDR1 LNHDA and CDR2 SQIVND (reference sequence). The CDR3 DNA is TGTGCCAGTAGTATTAGAGGCAGGGGGTACACCGGGGAGCTGTTTTTT. Protein sequence: CASSIRGRGYTGELFF.

The chain is built from TRBV15 and TRBJ2-5, with 7 bases that match TRBD2. J lost 4 bases, V lost 5 bases, and 7 bases had no gene match. Looked up from germline, CDR1 is LNHNV and CDR2 is YYDKDF (reference sequence). This CDR3 spans 14 amino acids. CDR3 DNA: TGTGCCACCAGCGATCGGGGGGAAGGAGAGACCCAGTACTTC. Its protein is CATSDRGEGETQYF.

V usage is TRBV29-1 and J usage is TRBJ2-5; D possibly corresponds to TRBD2 (6 bases). CDR1 is SQVTM, CDR2 ANQGSEA, per germline. The V end was cut by 4 bases, the J end by 5 bases, with 11 bases between. The CDR3 has 12 amino acids. The DNA of the CDR3 is TGCAGCGTTGTCCCGGGGAGGGAGACCCAGTACTTC. Protein sequence: CSVVPGRETQYF. Full variable domain (missing parts from reference TRBV29-1 and TRBJ2-5): SAVISQKPSRDICQRGTSLTIQCQVDSQVTMMFWYRQQPGQSLTLIATANQGSEATYESGFVIDKFPISRPNLTFSTLTVSNMSPEDSSIYLCSVVPGRETQYFGPGTRLLVL.

The chain employs TRBV5-1 and TRBJ1-3; 7 bases match TRBD1. Germline CDR1 SGHRS, CDR2 YFSETQ. This CDR3 comprises 14 residues. The V and J ends lost 4 bases and 9 bases, in that order; junction bases with no gene match: 10. The CDR3 nucleotides are TGCGCCAGCAGCCTGACAGGGTCCGCTGGCACCATATATTTT. Its protein is CASSLTGSAGTIYF.

Concerning this clonotype itself: Possible read error: a much larger clone is one base away. This chain joins TRBV3-1 and TRBJ1-1; D gene unclear. Germline V gene data show CDR1 as LGHDT and CDR2 as YNNKEL (reference sequence). Trimming removed 1 base at V and 7 bases at J, with 10 bases between. The CDR3 covers 13 residues. The CDR3 bases are TGTGCCAGCAGCCAAGGGGCTCTTTGTGAAGCTTTCTTT. This codes for CASSQGALCEAFF.

This clonotype was observed at least ten times. This chain connects TRBV11-2 to TRBJ1-2, with D perhaps TRBD1 (6 bases). The CDR3 length is 15 residues. Germline CDR1 and CDR2: SGHAT and FQNNGV. The germline V and J ends were trimmed by 4 bases and 0 bases, with 12 bases remaining between them. The CDR3 DNA reads as TGTGCCAGCAGCTCGCGGGGGGCCTCTAACTATGGCTACACCTTC. It encodes CASSSRGASNYGYTF. The full variable domain, completed using reference TRBV11-2 and TRBJ1-2, is EAGVAQSPRYKIIEKRQSVAFWCNPISGHATLYWYQQILGQGPKLLIQFQNNGVVDDSQLPKDRFSAERLKGVDSTLKIQPAKLEDSAVYLCASSSRGASNYGYTFGSGTRLTVV.

This clonotype was observed many times. As DNA, the CDR3 is TGTGCCAGCAGCCGACTAGCCGACCGGAACACCGGGGAGCTGTTTTTT. Protein: CASSRLADRNTGELFF. V gene TRBV6-2 or TRBV6-3 combines with J gene TRBJ2-2, with 7 positions matching TRBD2. The V gene's germline CDR1 is MNHEY and CDR2 SVGEGT. CDR3 size: 16 residues. V lost 6 bases, J lost 1 base, and 8 bases stayed unmatched.

This clonotype came up a few times. The gene calls are TRBV29-1 and TRBJ1-4, with D perhaps matching TRBD1 (5 bases). This CDR3 spans 13 amino acids. V lost 5 bases to trimming and J lost 8 bases, with 15 bases between them. Per the germline V gene, CDR1 is SQVTM and CDR2 is ANQGSEA. CDR3 nucleotide sequence: TGCAGCGTTCTACAGGATTTAGAGGAAAAACTGTTTTTT. Translated: CSVLQDLEEKLFF.

This clonotype was picked up many times. The V and J genes are TRBV4-2 and TRBJ2-6; the D gene is possibly TRBD1 (6 bases). The CDR3 extends over 16 amino acids. With 4 bases removed from V and 0 bases from J, the gap between germline ends came to 10 bases. Germline V lookup: CDR1 LGHNA, CDR2 YNFKEQ. In nucleotides, the CDR3 is TGTGCCAGCAGCCCAACAGGGAACTCTGGGGCCAACGTCCTGACTTTC. The encoded protein is CASSPTGNSGANVLTF.

About this clonotype: This may be a read error, as it is one base from a much larger clone. The genes are TRBV6-2 or TRBV6-3 and TRBJ1-1; maybe TRBD1 (6 bases). Germline CDR1 MNHEY, CDR2 SVGEGT. The CDR3 is 16 residues long. The V end lost 2 bases, the J end lost 4 bases, and 17 bases lay between the germline ends. CDR3 protein: CASSYVSGQLITEAFF. CDR3 bases: TGTGCCAGCAGTTACGTTTCAGGACAGTTGATCACTGAAGCTTTCTTT.

Many counts were recorded for this clonotype. This rearrangement joins TRBV20-1 to TRBJ2-3; 7 positions agree with TRBD1. V was clipped by 5 bases and J by 0 bases; unmatched bases: 11. The CDR3 totals 16 residues. Germline assignment: CDR1 DFQATT and CDR2 SNEGSKA (reference sequence). The CDR3 DNA is TGCAGTGCTCGTCCGGTGTTGGGACAGAGCACAGATACGCAGTATTTT. It is translated as CSARPVLGQSTDTQYF.